The clone carrying this TCR beta chain came up a few times. It is unclear where the CDR3 begins or ends on the DNA, so no DNA is shown, and the CDR3 is as TCRdb lists it. This specimen comes from a study of blood T cell repertoires in COVID-19. Produced via immunoSEQ multiplex PCR; TCRdb's table is partial and in-frame only. Among a few hundred thousand clones listed, 85% were seen once. Counting both end residues, the CDR3 totals 14 amino acids. Germline V gene sequence: CDR1 SGHRS, CDR2 YFSETQ. Sample: PBMCs or T cells enriched from blood (not recorded which). This receptor was obtained from a woman aged 50 to 65 who had recovered from COVID-19. The V gene is TRBV5-1, the J gene TRBJ2-2; the table's D call TRBD2 went unverified against the DNA. CDR3 protein: CASSFDTTPGSCFF.